What follows is one TCR beta chain and its context. The record originates from a study of blood T cell repertoires in COVID-19. Overall study context: From the United States, Italy and Spain came samples of acute and convalescent COVID-19.

The CDR3 spans 17 residues. Germline trimming cut 6 bases from V and 4 bases from J; bases unmatched to any gene: 11. Looked up from germline, CDR1 is SGHKS and CDR2 is YYEKEE (reference sequence). The authors' processing: Researchers report that nucleated cell counts were estimated from reference gene primer amplification. Measured with immunoSEQ multiplex PCR; TCRdb has only the in-frame clones, and not every one. From that table come the V and J calls and clone size; the DNA was used to work out D and trimming. The table lists under 250,000 clones, over 60% of them singletons. The TCR sequence derives from a woman in her seventies with acute or convalescent COVID-19. Material for sequencing was peripheral blood. The rearrangement links TRBV5-5 to TRBJ2-1; 12 bases align to TRBD2. The CDR3 spells CASTKSLGTSGYNEQFF. CDR3 bases: TGTGCCAGCACCAAATCACTCGGGACTAGCGGGTACAATGAGCAGTTCTTC.